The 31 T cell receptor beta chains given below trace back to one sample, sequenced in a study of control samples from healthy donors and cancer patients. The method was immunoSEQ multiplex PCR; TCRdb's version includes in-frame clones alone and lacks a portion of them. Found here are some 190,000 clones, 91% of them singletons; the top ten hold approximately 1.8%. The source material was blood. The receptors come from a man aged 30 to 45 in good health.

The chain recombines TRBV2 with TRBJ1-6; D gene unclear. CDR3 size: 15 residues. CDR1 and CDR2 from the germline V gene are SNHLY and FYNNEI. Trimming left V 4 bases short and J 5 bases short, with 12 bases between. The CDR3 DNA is TGTGCCAGCAGTGTTATGGCAGTGAATAATTCACCCCTCCACTTT. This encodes CASSVMAVNNSPLHF. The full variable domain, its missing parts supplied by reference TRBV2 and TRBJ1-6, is EPEVTQTPSHQVTQMGQEVILRCVPISNHLYFYWYRQILGQKVEFLVSFYNNEISEKSEIFDDQFSVERPDGSNFTLKIRSTKLEDSAMYFCASSVMAVNNSPLHFGNGTRLTVT.

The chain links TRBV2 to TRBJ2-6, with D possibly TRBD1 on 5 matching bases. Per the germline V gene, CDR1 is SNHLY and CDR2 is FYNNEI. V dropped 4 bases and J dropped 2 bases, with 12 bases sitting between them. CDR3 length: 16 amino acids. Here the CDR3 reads CASSGAGSTGANVLTF. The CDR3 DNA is TGTGCCAGCAGTGGAGCAGGGTCCACTGGGGCCAACGTCCTGACTTTC.

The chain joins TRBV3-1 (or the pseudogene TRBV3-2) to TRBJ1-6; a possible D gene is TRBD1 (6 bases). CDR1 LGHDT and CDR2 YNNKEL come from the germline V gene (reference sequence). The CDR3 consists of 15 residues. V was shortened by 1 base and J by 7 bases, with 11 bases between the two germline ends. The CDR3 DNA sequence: TGTGCCAGCAGCCAAGGGTCACAGGGAAATTCACCCCTCCACTTT. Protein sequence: CASSQGSQGNSPLHF.

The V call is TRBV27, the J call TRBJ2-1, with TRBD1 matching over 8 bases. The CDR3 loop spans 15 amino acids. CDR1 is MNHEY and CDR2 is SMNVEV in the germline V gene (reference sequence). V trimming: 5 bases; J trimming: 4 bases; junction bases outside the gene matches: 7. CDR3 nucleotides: TGTGCCAGCAGTACATACAGGGGGACTTACAATGAGCAGTTCTTC. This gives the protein CASSTYRGTYNEQFF.

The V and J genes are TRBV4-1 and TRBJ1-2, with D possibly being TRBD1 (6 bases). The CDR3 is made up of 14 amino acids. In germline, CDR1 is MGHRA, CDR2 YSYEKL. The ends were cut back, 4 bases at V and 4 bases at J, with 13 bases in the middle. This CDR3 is CASSPRGGIYGYTF. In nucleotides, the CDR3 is TGCGCCAGCAGCCCAAGGGGGGGGATCTATGGCTACACCTTC.

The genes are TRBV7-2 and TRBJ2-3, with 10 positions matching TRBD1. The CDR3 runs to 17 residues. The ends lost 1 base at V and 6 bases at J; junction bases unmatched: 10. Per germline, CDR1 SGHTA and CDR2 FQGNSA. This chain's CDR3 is CASSLDLWTGGKDTQYF. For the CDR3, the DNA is TGTGCCAGCAGCTTAGATTTGTGGACAGGGGGAAAGGATACGCAGTATTTT.

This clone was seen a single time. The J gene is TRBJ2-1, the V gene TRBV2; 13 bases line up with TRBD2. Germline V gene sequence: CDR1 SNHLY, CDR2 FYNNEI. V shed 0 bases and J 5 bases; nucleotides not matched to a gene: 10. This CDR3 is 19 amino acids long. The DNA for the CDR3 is TGTGCCAGCAGTGAAGCGGCAGGGTTTGGGACTAGCGGGGACAATGAGCAGTTCTTC. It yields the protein CASSEAAGFGTSGDNEQFF.

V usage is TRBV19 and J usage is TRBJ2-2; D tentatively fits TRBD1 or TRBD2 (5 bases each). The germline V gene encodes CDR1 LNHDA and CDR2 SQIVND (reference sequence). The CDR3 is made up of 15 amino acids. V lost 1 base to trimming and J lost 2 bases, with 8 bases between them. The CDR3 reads CASSIGGRNTGELFF. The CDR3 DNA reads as TGTGCCAGTAGTATAGGGGGACGCAACACCGGGGAGCTGTTTTTT.

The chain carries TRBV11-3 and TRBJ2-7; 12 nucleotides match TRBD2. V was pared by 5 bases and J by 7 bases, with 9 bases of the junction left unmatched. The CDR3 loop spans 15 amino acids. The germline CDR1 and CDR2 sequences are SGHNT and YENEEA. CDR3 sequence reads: CASSATSGGPLEQYF. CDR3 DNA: TGTGCCAGCAGCGCAACTAGCGGGGGGCCTCTTGAGCAGTACTTC.

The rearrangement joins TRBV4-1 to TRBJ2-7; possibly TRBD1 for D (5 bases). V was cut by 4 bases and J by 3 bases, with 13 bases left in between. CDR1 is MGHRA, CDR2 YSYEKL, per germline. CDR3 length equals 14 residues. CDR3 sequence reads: CASSPKDSYYEQYF. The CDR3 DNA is TGCGCCAGCAGCCCAAAAGACAGCTACTACGAGCAGTACTTC.

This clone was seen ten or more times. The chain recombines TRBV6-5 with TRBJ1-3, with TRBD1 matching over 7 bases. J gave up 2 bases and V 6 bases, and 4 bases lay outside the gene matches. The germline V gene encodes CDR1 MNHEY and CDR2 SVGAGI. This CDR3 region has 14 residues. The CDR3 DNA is TGTGCCAGCAGCTCGACAGGGACTGGAAACACCATATATTTT. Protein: CASSSTGTGNTIYF.

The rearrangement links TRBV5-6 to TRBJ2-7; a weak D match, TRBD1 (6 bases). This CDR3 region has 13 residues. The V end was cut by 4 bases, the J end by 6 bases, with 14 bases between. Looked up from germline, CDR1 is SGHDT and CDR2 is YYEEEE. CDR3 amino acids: CASSTRGNSEQYF. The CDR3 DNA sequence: TGTGCCAGCAGCACCAGGGGCAATTCCGAGCAGTACTTC. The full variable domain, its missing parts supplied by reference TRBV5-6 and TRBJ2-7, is DAGVTQSPTHLIKTRGQQVTLRCSPKSGHDTVSWYQQALGQGPQFIFQYYEEEERQRGNFPDRFSGHQFPNYSSELNVNALLLGDSALYLCASSTRGNSEQYFGPGTRLTVT.

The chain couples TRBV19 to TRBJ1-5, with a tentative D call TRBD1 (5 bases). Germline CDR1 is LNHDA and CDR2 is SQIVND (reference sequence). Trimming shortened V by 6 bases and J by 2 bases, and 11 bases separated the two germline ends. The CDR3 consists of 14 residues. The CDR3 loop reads CASSLTGRNQPQHF. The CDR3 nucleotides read TGTGCCAGTAGCCTTACAGGCCGCAATCAGCCCCAGCATTTT.

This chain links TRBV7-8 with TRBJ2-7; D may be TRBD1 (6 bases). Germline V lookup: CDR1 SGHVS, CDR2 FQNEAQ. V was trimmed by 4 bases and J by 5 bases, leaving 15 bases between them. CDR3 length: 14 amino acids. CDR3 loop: CASSSGGRGDEQYF. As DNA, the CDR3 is TGTGCCAGCAGCTCTGGGGGCAGGGGAGACGAGCAGTACTTC.

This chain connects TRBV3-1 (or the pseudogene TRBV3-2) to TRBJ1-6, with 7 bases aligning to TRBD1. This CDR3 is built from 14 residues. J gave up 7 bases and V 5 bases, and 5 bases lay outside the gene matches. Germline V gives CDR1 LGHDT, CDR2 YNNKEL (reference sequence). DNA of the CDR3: TGTGCCAGCAGCTCCCGGGACAGAAATTCACCCCTCCACTTT. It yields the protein CASSSRDRNSPLHF.

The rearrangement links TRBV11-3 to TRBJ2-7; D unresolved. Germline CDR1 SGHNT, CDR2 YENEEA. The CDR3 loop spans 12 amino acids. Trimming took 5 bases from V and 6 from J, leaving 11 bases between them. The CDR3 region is CASSIAGGEQYF. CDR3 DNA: TGTGCCAGCAGCATAGCCGGCGGCGAGCAGTACTTC.

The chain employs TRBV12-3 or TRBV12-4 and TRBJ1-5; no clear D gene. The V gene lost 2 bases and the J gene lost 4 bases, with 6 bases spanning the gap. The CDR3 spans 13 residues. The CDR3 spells CASSLRGNQPQHF. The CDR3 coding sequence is TGTGCCAGCAGTTTAAGAGGTAATCAGCCCCAGCATTTT.

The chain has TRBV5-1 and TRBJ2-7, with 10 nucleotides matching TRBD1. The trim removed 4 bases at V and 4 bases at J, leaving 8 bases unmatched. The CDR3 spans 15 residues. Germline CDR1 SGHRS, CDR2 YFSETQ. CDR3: CASSRGLDRGYEQYF. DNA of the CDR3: TGCGCCAGCAGCCGAGGGCTGGACAGGGGGTACGAGCAGTACTTC. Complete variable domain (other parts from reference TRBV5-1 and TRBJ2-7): KAGVTQTPRYLIKTRGQQVTLSCSPISGHRSVSWYQQTPGQGLQFLFEYFSETQRNKGNFPGRFSGRQFSNSRSEMNVSTLELGDSALYLCASSRGLDRGYEQYFGPGTRLTVT.

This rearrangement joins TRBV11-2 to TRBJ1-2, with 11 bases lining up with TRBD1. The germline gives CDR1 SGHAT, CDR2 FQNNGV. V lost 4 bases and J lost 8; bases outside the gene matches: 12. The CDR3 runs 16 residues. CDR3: CASSSNPWGQGGGYTF. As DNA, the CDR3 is TGTGCCAGCAGCTCCAACCCCTGGGGACAGGGGGGGGGCTACACCTTC.

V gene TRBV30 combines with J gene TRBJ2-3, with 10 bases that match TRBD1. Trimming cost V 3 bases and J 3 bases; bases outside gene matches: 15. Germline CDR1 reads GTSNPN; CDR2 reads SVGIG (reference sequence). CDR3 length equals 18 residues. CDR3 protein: CAWSLVLRDRGRTDTQYF. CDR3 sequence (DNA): TGTGCCTGGAGCCTAGTACTAAGGGACAGGGGTCGTACAGATACGCAGTATTTT.

Here the CDR3 DNA reads TGTGCCAGCAGCGGACAGGGAATCGGTGAAGCTTTCTTT. Translating gives CASSGQGIGEAFF. The gene calls are TRBV7-3 and TRBJ1-1, with 8 nucleotides matching TRBD1. The CDR3 loop spans 13 amino acids. CDR1 and CDR2 (germline): SGHTA, FQGTGA. After removal of 5 bases from V and 7 bases from J, the junction contained 6 bases not matched to a gene.

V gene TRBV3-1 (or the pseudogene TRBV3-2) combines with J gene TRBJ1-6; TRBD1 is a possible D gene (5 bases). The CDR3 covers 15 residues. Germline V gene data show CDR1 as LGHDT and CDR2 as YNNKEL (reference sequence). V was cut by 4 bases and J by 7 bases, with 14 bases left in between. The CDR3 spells CASSRFPPGNSPLHF. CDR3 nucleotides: TGTGCCAGCAGCCGGTTCCCCCCAGGGAATTCACCCCTCCACTTT.

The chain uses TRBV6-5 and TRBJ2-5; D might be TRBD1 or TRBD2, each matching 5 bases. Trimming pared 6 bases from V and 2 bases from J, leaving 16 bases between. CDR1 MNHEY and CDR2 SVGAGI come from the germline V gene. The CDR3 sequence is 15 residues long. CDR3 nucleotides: TGTGCCAGCAGACGAGCTGGGGGATTACAAGAGACCCAGTACTTC. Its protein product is CASRRAGGLQETQYF.

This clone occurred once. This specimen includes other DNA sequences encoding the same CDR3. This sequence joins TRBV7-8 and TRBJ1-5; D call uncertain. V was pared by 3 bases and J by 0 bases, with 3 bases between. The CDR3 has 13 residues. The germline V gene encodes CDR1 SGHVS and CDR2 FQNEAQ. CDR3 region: CASSLDSNQPQHF. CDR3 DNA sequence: TGTGCCAGCAGCTTGGATAGCAATCAGCCCCAGCATTTT.

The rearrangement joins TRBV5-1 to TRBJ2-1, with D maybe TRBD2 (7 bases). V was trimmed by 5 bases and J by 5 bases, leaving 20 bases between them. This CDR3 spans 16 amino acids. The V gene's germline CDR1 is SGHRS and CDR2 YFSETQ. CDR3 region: CASSSLGGAINNEQFF. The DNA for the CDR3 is TGCGCCAGCAGTTCCCTGGGGGGGGCGATAAACAATGAGCAGTTCTTC.

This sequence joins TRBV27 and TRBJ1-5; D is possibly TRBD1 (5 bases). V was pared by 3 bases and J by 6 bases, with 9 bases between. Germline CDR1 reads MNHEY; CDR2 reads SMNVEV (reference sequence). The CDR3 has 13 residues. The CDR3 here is CASSFRGSQPQHF. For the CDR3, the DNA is TGTGCCAGCAGTTTTCGGGGGAGTCAGCCCCAGCATTTT.

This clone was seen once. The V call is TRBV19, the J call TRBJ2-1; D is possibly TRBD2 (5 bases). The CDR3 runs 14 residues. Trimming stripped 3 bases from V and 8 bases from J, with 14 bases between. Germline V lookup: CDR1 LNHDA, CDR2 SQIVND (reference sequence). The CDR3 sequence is CASSIGGILDEQFF. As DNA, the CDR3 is TGTGCCAGTAGTATTGGAGGAATTCTCGATGAGCAGTTCTTC.

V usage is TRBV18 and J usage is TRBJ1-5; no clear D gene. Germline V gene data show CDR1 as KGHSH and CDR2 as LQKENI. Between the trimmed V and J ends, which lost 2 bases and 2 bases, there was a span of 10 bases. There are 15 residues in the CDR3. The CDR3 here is CASSPVSGGNQPQHF. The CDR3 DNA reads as TGTGCCAGCTCACCAGTGTCGGGAGGCAATCAGCCCCAGCATTTT.

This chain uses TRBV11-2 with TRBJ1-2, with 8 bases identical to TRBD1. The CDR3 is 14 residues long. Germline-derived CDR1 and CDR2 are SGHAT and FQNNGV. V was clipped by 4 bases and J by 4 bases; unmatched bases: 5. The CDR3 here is CASSSTTGVYGYTF. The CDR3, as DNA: TGTGCCAGCAGCTCAACGACAGGGGTCTATGGCTACACCTTC.

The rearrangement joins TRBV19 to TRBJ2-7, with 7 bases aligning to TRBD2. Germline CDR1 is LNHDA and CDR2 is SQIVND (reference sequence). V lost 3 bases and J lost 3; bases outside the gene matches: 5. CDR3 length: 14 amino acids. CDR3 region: CASSMGGVFYEQYF. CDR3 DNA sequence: TGTGCCAGTAGTATGGGAGGGGTGTTCTACGAGCAGTACTTC.

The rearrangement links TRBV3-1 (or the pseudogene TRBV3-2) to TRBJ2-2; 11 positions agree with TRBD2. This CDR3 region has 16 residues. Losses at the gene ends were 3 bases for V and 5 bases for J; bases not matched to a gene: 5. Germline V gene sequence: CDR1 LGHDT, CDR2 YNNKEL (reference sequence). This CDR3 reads CASSHIAGGRTGELFF. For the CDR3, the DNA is TGTGCCAGCAGCCATATAGCGGGGGGGAGAACCGGGGAGCTGTTTTTT.